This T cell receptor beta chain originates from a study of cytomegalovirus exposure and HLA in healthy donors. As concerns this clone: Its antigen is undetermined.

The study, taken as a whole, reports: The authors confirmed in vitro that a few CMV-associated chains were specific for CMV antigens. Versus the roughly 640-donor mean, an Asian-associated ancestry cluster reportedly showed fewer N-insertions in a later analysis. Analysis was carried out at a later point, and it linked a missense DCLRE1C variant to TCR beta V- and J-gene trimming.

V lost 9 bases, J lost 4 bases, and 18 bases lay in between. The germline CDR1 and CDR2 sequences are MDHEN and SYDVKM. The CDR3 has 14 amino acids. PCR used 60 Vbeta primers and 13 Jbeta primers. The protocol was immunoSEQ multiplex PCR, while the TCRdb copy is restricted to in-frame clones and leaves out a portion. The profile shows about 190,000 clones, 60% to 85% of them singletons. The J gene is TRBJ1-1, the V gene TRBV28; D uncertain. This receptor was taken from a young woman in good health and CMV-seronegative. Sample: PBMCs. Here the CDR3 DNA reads TGTGCCAGTTATCGGGGTGGCGTGGGCACTGAAGCTTTCTTT. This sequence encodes CASYRGGVGTEAFF.